These T cell receptor beta chains were read from a single sample in a study of CD8 T cells in Susac syndrome. Using its own MiXCR run on the immunoSEQ multiplex PCR reads, TCRdb lists one record per CDR3 protein. This table holds 110,000 or so distinct CDR3 sequences, around 95% found once. Sequenced sample: CD4+ T cells from PBMCs. The receptors shown here come from a human donor in good health. Each CDR3 is given with its conserved first and last residue. The D gene is left open where the match is weak. Only part of the rows carry a size: once, few, many, or a class if the clone is expanded.

d_call	j_call	clone_size	v_call	cdr3_aa	cdr3_nt
.	TRBJ1-5	.	TRBV30	CAWSLPGGGNQPQHF	TGTGCCTGGAGTCTCCCGGGTGGGGGCAATCAGCCCCAGCATTTT
.	TRBJ2-2	few	TRBV7-9	CASSLSGTGELFF	TGTGCCAGCAGCTTATCAGGGACCGGGGAGCTGTTTTTT
.	TRBJ1-5	.	TRBV5-6	CASSLGSLVNQPQHF	TGTGCCAGCAGCTTGGGCAGCCTGGTCAATCAGCCCCAGCATTTT
.	TRBJ2-5	few	TRBV18	CASSPGSQETQYF	TGTGCCAGCTCACCCGGATCGCAAGAGACCCAGTACTTC
TRBD2	TRBJ2-1	.	TRBV12-3/TRBV12-4	CASSSSGRSSYNEQFF	TGTGCCAGCAGCTCCAGCGGGAGGAGCTCCTACAATGAGCAGTTCTTC
TRBD2	TRBJ2-5	.	TRBV19	CASSNMSREAYQETQYF	TGTGCCAGTAGTAACATGTCGCGGGAGGCGTACCAAGAGACCCAGTACTTC
TRBD1	TRBJ1-1	once	TRBV20-1	CSARGDRRNTEAFF	TGCAGTGCTAGAGGGGACAGGAGGAACACTGAAGCTTTCTTT
.	TRBJ1-4	.	TRBV4-3	CASSHLQGPTNEKLFF	TGCGCCAGCAGCCACTTACAGGGTCCAACTAATGAAAAACTGTTTTTT
TRBD1	TRBJ1-5	.	TRBV2	CASSDRDRGIFSNQPQHF	TGTGCCAGCAGTGACCGGGACAGGGGTATTTTTAGCAATCAGCCCCAGCATTTT
.	TRBJ1-1	.	TRBV7-9	CASSLPLMNTEAFF	TGTGCCAGCAGCTTGCCACTTATGAACACTGAAGCTTTCTTT
TRBD2	TRBJ2-7	.	TRBV29-1	CSVFGTSGSISYEQYF	TGCAGCGTCTTCGGGACTAGCGGGAGTATATCCTACGAGCAGTACTTC
TRBD1	TRBJ1-4	.	TRBV15	CATSRDLQGLATNEKLFF	TGTGCCACCAGCAGAGATCTACAGGGGTTAGCAACTAATGAAAAACTGTTTTTT
.	TRBJ1-2	.	TRBV9	CASSVGIGYTF	TGTGCCAGCAGCGTCGGCATCGGCTACACCTTC
TRBD1	TRBJ1-1	.	TRBV4-1	CASSRLTGALGAFF	TGCGCCAGCAGCCGCCTGACAGGGGCCCTGGGAGCTTTCTTT
.	TRBJ2-1	.	TRBV12-3/TRBV12-4	CASRGTANEQFF	TGTGCCAGCAGGGGGACTGCAAATGAGCAGTTCTTC
.	TRBJ1-5	.	TRBV6-2/TRBV6-3	CASSYDSIYQPQHF	TGTGCCAGCAGTTACGACAGTATCTATCAGCCCCAGCATTTT
.	TRBJ2-1	.	TRBV7-3	CASSPGTGDSEQFF	TGTGCCAGCAGCCCCGGAACCGGAGACAGTGAGCAGTTCTTC
TRBD2	TRBJ2-7	.	TRBV27	CASSSGLAGGEQYF	TGTGCCAGCAGCTCCGGACTAGCGGGGGGCGAGCAGTACTTC
TRBD1	TRBJ1-2	.	TRBV7-2	CASSFRTGGDGYTF	TGTGCCAGCAGCTTCAGGACAGGGGGCGATGGCTACACCTTC
.	TRBJ2-3	.	TRBV20-1	CSARGGPSTDTQYF	TGCAGTGCTAGAGGGGGCCCTAGCACAGATACGCAGTATTTT
TRBD2	TRBJ2-5	.	TRBV2	CASSGTSVRETQYF	TGTGCCAGCAGTGGGACTAGCGTCCGAGAGACCCAGTACTTC
.	TRBJ2-5	.	TRBV20-1	CSARDPTGVDLKTQYF	TGCAGTGCTAGAGATCCTACCGGGGTTGACTTAAAGACCCAGTACTTC
.	TRBJ2-7	once	TRBV20-1	CSARGQEAGVQYF	TGCAGTGCTCGGGGACAGGAAGCGGGAGTGCAGTACTTC
TRBD2	TRBJ2-1	.	TRBV20-1	CSASLAGGKGEQFF	TGCAGTGCTAGCCTAGCGGGAGGGAAGGGAGAGCAGTTCTTC
.	TRBJ1-5	once	TRBV7-2	CASSETGNQPQHF	TGTGCCAGCAGCGAGACAGGCAACCAGCCCCAGCATTTT
.	TRBJ1-1	.	TRBV20-1	CSAPTERGEAFF	TGCAGTGCTCCGACGGAAAGGGGTGAAGCTTTCTTT
TRBD1	TRBJ2-1	.	TRBV10-3	CAISPGQGRTNEQFF	TGTGCCATCAGTCCGGGACAGGGTCGGACCAATGAGCAGTTCTTC
TRBD1	TRBJ2-3	.	TRBV2	CASSRDGQGVDTQYF	TGTGCCAGCAGTCGAGATGGACAGGGGGTAGATACGCAGTATTTT
TRBD2	TRBJ2-5	.	TRBV29-1	CSVRANLRGETQYF	TGCAGCGTAAGGGCCAACCTGCGGGGGGAGACCCAGTACTTC
.	TRBJ1-1	.	TRBV20-1	CSARKTGGTDRNTEAFF	TGCAGTGCGCGAAAAACGGGCGGAACAGATCGGAACACTGAAGCTTTCTTT
.	TRBJ1-6	once	TRBV11-2	CASSLVRGVSPLHF	TGTGCCAGCAGCTTAGTCCGAGGGGTCTCACCCCTCCACTTT
.	TRBJ2-2	.	TRBV14	CASSEGLVNTGELFF	TGTGCCAGCAGCGAGGGACTCGTGAACACCGGGGAGCTGTTTTTT
.	TRBJ2-4	once	TRBV7-9	CASSLWRGEQNIQYF	TGTGCCAGCAGCTTATGGCGCGGGGAGCAAAACATTCAGTACTTC
.	TRBJ2-7	.	TRBV13	CASGHDGTYEQYF	TGTGCCAGCGGACATGATGGGACCTACGAGCAGTACTTC
.	TRBJ2-7	.	TRBV20-1	CSAAEYRSYEQYF	TGCAGTGCCGCAGAGTACCGATCCTACGAGCAGTACTTC
TRBD1	TRBJ2-3	.	TRBV24-1	CATSVGQGNTDTQYF	TGTGCCACCAGTGTAGGACAGGGGAACACAGATACGCAGTATTTT
TRBD2	TRBJ2-4	.	TRBV4-3	CASSPSGLAGVGNIQYF	TGCGCCAGCAGCCCCTCGGGACTAGCGGGAGTCGGAAACATTCAGTACTTC
TRBD2	TRBJ2-1	.	TRBV7-2	CASSPPRGSGTPYNEQFF	TGTGCCAGCAGCCCCCCAAGGGGTAGCGGGACCCCCTACAATGAGCAGTTCTTC
TRBD2	TRBJ2-1	once	TRBV5-1	CASRPRPGGPGGEQFF	TGCGCCAGCCGCCCACGCCCGGGGGGGCCGGGTGGTGAGCAGTTCTTC
TRBD1	TRBJ2-7	.	TRBV6-1	CASRAPGQGSYEQYF	TGTGCCAGCAGAGCTCCGGGACAGGGATCCTACGAGCAGTACTTC
TRBD1	TRBJ1-4	.	TRBV20-1	CSATQRTGQEKLFF	TGCAGTGCAACCCAGAGGACAGGGCAGGAAAAACTGTTTTTT
TRBD2	TRBJ2-1	.	TRBV2	CASSDGGRACNEQFF	TGTGCCAGCAGTGATGGCGGGAGGGCCTGCAATGAGCAGTTCTTC
TRBD2	TRBJ2-4	.	TRBV3-1	CASTIAGWAKNIQYF	TGTGCCAGCACTATAGCGGGGTGGGCCAAAAACATTCAGTACTTC
.	TRBJ1-2	once	TRBV29-1	CSVISGQRANYGYTF	TGCAGCGTCATATCTGGACAGCGAGCTAACTATGGCTACACCTTC
.	TRBJ1-2	.	TRBV7-9	CASSLESQNGYTF	TGTGCCAGCAGCTTAGAGTCGCAGAATGGCTACACCTTC
.	TRBJ2-1	.	TRBV4-2	CASSQDVPSPRFF	TGTGCCAGCAGCCAAGATGTTCCTAGCCCCCGGTTCTTC
TRBD1	TRBJ2-7	once	TRBV6-6	CASSYTGGSSYEQYF	TGTGCCAGCAGTTATACAGGGGGGAGCTCCTACGAGCAGTACTTC
.	TRBJ2-7	.	TRBV29-1	CSARHDRRQGVGGVTYEQYF	TGCAGCGCCAGACACGATAGGAGACAGGGAGTCGGCGGGGTGACCTACGAGCAGTACTTC
.	TRBJ2-2	.	TRBV19	CASIRTGNTGELFF	TGTGCCAGTATAAGGACTGGGAACACCGGGGAGCTGTTTTTT
.	TRBJ2-5	.	TRBV29-1	CSVEGVAQWTQYF	TGCAGCGTGGAAGGGGTCGCACAATGGACCCAGTACTTC
.	TRBJ2-7	.	TRBV6-2/TRBV6-3	CASSPRFGEQYF	TGTGCCAGCAGTCCTAGGTTTGGCGAGCAGTACTTC
.	TRBJ1-2	.	TRBV4-2	CASSHPRGDYGYTF	TGTGCCAGCAGCCACCCCAGAGGGGACTATGGCTACACCTTC
TRBD2	TRBJ2-1	.	TRBV7-3	CASSLSSGGYNEQFF	TGTGCCAGCAGCTTGAGTAGCGGGGGCTACAATGAGCAGTTCTTC
.	TRBJ1-3	.	TRBV7-9	CASSLSGVRNTIYF	TGTGCCAGCAGCTTATCAGGGGTACGAAACACCATATATTTT